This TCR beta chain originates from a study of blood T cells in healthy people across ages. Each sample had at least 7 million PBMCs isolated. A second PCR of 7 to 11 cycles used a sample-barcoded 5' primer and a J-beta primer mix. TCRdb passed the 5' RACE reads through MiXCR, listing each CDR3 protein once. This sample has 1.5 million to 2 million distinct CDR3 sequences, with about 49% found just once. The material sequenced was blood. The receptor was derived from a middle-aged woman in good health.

Here the CDR3 DNA reads TGTGCCAGCAGCCATACCCTGGGAGTCGGAGATACGCAGTATTTT. It codes for CASSHTLGVGDTQYF. The chain carries TRBV4-2 and TRBJ2-3; a weak D match, TRBD2 (5 bases). The CDR3 extends over 15 amino acids. Trimming left V 3 bases short and J 5 bases short, with 15 bases between. Germline V gene data show CDR1 as LGHNA and CDR2 as YNFKEQ.